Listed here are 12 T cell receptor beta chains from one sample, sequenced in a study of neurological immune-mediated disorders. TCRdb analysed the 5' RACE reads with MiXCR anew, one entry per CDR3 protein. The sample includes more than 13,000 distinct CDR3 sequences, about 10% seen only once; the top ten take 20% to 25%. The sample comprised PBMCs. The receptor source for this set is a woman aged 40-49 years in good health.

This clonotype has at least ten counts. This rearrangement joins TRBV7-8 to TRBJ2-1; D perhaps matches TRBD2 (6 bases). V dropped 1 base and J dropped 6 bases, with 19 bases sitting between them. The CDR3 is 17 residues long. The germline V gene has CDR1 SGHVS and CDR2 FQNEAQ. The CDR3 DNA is TGTGCCAGCAGCTTAGATCGCTCGGCTAGCGCTGGCAATGAGCAGTTCTTC. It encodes CASSLDRSASAGNEQFF.

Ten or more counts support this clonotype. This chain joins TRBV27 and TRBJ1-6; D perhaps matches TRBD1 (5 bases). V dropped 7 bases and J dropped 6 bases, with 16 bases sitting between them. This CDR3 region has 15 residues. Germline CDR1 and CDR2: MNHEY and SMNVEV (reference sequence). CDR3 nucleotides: TGTGCCAGCACCCGGTCGTGGGGCTCTAATTCACCCCTCCACTTT. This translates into CASTRSWGSNSPLHF.

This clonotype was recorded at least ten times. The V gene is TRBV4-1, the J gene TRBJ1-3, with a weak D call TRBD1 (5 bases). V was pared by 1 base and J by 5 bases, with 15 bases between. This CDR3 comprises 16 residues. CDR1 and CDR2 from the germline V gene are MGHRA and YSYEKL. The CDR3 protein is CASSQGHTEGRNTIYF. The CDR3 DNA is TGCGCCAGCAGCCAAGGTCACACGGAGGGGAGAAACACCATATATTTT.

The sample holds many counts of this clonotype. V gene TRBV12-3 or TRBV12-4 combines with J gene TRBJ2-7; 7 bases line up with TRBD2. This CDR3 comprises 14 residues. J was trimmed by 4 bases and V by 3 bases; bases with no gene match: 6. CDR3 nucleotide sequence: TGTGCCAGCAGTTTTGGTGCGGGAGTGTACGAGCAGTACTTC. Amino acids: CASSFGAGVYEQYF.

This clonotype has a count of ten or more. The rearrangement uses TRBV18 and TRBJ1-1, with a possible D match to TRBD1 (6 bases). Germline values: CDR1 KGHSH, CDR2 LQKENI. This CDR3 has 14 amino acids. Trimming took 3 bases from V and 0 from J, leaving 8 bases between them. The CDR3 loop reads CASSPGQLNTEAFF. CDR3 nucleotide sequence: TGTGCCAGCTCACCTGGACAGTTGAACACTGAAGCTTTCTTT.

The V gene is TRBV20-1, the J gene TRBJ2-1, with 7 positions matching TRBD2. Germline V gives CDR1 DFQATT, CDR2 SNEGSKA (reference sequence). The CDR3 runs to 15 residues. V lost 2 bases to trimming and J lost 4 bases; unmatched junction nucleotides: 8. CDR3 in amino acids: CSARKGAGRYNEQFF. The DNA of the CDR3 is TGCAGTGCTAGAAAGGGAGCGGGAAGGTACAATGAGCAGTTCTTC.

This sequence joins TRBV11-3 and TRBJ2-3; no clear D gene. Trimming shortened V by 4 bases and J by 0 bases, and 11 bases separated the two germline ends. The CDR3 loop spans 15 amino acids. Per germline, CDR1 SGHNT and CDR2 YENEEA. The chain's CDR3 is CASSSSQSSTDTQYF. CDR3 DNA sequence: TGTGCCAGCAGCTCTTCCCAGTCCAGCACAGATACGCAGTATTTT.

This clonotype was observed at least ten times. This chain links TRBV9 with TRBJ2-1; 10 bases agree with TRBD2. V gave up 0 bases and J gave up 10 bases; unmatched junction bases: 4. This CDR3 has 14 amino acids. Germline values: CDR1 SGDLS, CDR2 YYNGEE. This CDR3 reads CASSVGLAGQEQFF. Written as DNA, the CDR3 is TGTGCCAGCAGCGTAGGACTAGCGGGCCAGGAGCAGTTCTTC. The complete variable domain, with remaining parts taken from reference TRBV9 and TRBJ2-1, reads DSGVTQTPKHLITATGQRVTLRCSPRSGDLSVYWYQQSLDQGLQFLIQYYNGEERAKGNILERFSAQQFPDLHSELNLSSLELGDSALYFCASSVGLAGQEQFFGPGTRLTVL.

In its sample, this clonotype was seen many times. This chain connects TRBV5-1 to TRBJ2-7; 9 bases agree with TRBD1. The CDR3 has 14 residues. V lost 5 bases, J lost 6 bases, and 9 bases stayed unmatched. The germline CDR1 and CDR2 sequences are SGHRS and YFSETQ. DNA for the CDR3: TGCGCCAGCAGTAGGACAGGGGATCATCGCGAGCAGTACTTC. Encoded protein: CASSRTGDHREQYF.

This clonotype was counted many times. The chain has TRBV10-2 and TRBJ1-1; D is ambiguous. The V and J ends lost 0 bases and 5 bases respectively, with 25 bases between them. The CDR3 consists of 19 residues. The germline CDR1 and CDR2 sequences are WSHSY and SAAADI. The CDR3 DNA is TGCGCCAGCAGTGAGTCGATCAGAGGGCGGGGTGCCGGGAGTACTGAAGCTTTCTTT. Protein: CASSESIRGRGAGSTEAFF.

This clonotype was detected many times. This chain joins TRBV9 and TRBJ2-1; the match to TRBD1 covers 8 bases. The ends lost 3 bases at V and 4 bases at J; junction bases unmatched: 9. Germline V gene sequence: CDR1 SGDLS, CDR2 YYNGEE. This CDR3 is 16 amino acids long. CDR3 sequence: CASSDTSGGAYNEQFF. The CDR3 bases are TGTGCCAGCAGCGACACTTCAGGGGGCGCTTACAATGAGCAGTTCTTC.

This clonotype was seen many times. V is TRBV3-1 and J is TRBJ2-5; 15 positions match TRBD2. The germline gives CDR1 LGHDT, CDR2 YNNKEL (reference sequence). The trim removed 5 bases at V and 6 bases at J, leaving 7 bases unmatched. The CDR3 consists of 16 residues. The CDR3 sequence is CASSWGLAGGQQTQYF. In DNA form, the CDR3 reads TGTGCCAGCAGCTGGGGACTAGCGGGGGGTCAGCAGACCCAGTACTTC.